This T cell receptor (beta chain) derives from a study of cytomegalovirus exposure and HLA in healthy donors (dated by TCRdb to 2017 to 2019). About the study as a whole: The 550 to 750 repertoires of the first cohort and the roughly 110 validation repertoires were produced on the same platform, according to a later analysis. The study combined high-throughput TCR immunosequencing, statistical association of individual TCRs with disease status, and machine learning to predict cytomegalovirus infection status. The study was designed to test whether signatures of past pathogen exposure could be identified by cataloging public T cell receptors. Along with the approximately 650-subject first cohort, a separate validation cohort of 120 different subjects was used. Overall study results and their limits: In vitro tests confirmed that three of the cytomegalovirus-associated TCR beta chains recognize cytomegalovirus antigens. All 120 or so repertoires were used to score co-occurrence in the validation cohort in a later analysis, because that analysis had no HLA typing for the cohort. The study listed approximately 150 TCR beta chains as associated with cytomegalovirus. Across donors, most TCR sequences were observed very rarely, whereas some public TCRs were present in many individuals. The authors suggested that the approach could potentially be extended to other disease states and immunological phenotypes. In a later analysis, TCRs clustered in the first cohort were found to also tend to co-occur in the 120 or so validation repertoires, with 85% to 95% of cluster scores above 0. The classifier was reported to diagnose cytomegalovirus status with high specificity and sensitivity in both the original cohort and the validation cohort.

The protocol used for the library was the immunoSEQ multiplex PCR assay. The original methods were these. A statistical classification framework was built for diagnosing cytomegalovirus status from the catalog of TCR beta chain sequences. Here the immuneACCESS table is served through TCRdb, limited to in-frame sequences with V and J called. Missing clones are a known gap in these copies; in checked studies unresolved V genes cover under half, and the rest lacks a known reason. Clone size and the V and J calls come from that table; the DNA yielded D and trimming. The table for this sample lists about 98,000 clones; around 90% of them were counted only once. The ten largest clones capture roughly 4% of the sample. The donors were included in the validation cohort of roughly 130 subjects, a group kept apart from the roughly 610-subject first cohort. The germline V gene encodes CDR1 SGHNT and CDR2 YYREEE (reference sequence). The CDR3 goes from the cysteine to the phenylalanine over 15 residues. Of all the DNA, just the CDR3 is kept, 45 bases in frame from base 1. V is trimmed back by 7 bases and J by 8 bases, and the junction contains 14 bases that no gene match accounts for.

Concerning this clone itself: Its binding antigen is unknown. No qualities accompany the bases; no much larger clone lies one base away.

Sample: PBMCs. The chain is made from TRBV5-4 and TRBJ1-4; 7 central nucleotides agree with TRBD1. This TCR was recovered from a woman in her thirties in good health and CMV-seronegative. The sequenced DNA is TGTGCCAGCTCCCCGACAGGGCCCGAACGGGAAAAACTGTTTTTT. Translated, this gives CASSPTGPEREKLFF. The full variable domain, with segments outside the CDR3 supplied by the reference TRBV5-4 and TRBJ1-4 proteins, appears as ETGVTQSPTHLIKTRGQQVTLRCSSQSGHNTVSWYQQALGQGPQFIFQYYREEENGRGNFPPRFSGLQFPNYSSELNVNALELDDSALYLCASSPTGPEREKLFFGSGTQLSVL.